The present T cell receptor (beta chain) was sequenced within a study of yellow fever vaccine responses in identical twins. General study points: Twins reportedly showed a vaccine T cell response that seemed partly convergent and partly personalized.

TCRdb called the RT-PCR reads again in MiXCR, with one record for every CDR3 protein. Here the sample spans 13,000 to 15,000 distinct CDR3 sequences, less than 85% being singletons. As for this clonotype: As yet, its antigen is unknown.

The germline CDR1 and CDR2 sequences are SGHNT and YYREEE (reference sequence). This CDR3 comprises 14 residues. J gave up 2 bases and V 1 base, and 1 base lay outside the gene matches. V usage is TRBV5-4 and J usage is TRBJ2-7; TRBD1 matches at 9 bases. The TCR sequence derives from a young woman who received the yellow fever vaccine. Source: T cells from blood (PBMCs), unsorted or a sorted subset (not recorded which), taken before or after yellow fever vaccination (not recorded which). The CDR3 region has the DNA TGTGCCAGCAGCTTGCGGGACAGGGCCTACGAGCAGTACGTC. Its translation is CASSLRDRAYEQYV.